These 3 T cell receptor beta chains share one sample of origin, sequenced in a study of PD-1 blockade in classical Hodgkin lymphoma. Each of the patients experienced relapse following autologous stem cell transplantation, and their brentuximab vedotin exposure differed. Clones were sequenced by immunoSEQ multiplex PCR, and TCRdb holds only the in-frame ones, with some missing. The sample contains 25,000 to 35,000 clones, about two thirds of which appear only once. The source was peripheral blood mononuclear cells (PBMCs), collected before the second cycle of nivolumab. These receptors came from a human donor with classical Hodgkin lymphoma.

As regards this clone: One end of the junction is discordant with germline, which a read error may explain. This chain connects TRBV5-1 to TRBJ2-2, with D perhaps being TRBD1 or TRBD2 (5 bases each). CDR1 and CDR2 from the germline V gene are SGHRS and YFSETQ. CDR3 length: 15 residues. DNA for the CDR3: TGCGCCAGCAGTTTGGGACCAGCCGTCACCGGGGAGCTGTTTTTT. This gives the protein CASSLGPAVTGELFF.

The chain is built from TRBV5-1 and TRBJ1-5, with D possibly matching TRBD1 (6 bases). Germline assignment: CDR1 SGHRS and CDR2 YFSETQ. V shed 3 bases and J shed 2 bases, with 9 bases lying between them. This CDR3 comprises 14 residues. The CDR3 loop is CASSSGTRNQPQHF. The CDR3 bases are TGCGCCAGCAGCTCCGGGACACGCAATCAGCCCCAGCATTTT. Filled out from reference TRBV5-1 and TRBJ1-5, the complete variable domain reads KAGVTQTPRYLIKTRGQQVTLSCSPISGHRSVSWYQQTPGQGLQFLFEYFSETQRNKGNFPGRFSGRQFSNSRSEMNVSTLELGDSALYLCASSSGTRNQPQHFGDGTRLSIL.

The rearrangement uses TRBV30 and TRBJ1-1; D is unresolved. V was trimmed by 0 bases and J by 1 base, leaving 3 bases between them. The germline gives CDR1 GTSNPN, CDR2 SVGIG (reference sequence). There are 12 residues in the CDR3. CDR3 coding DNA: TGTGCCTGGAGTGTAGCGAACACTGAAGCTTTCTTT. Protein: CAWSVANTEAFF.